Listed here are 18 T cell receptor beta chains from one sample, sequenced in a study of T-cell reconstitution after alpha-beta-depleted transplantation in children. Library preparation (for TCRbeta) was performed with unique molecular identifiers. TCRdb reprocessed the PCR reads with MiXCR, giving one entry per CDR3 protein. The sample has some 600,000 distinct CDR3 sequences, approximately 12% seen once. Specimen: PBMCs, mostly from graft donor cells, collected 360 days after TCRalphabeta/CD19-depleted stem cell transplant. The receptors were gathered from a male patient between 5 and 17 years old who had a stem cell transplant for acute myeloid leukemia, so the T cells may come from the graft donor.

V gene TRBV5-1 combines with J gene TRBJ2-5; 10 positions match TRBD2. The germline CDR1 and CDR2 sequences are SGHRS and YFSETQ. The V and J ends lost 0 bases and 4 bases, in that order; junction bases with no gene match: 6. The CDR3 contains 16 residues. The CDR3 loop reads CASSLGPSGSSETQYF. The DNA for the CDR3 is TGCGCCAGCAGCTTGGGGCCTAGCGGGAGTTCAGAGACCCAGTACTTC.

This clonotype was counted only a few times. V and J are TRBV20-1 and TRBJ2-1, with 8 nucleotides matching TRBD2. Germline V lookup: CDR1 DFQATT, CDR2 SNEGSKA (reference sequence). With V trimmed by 0 bases and J by 10 bases, 14 bases remained unmatched. This CDR3 spans 16 amino acids. The chain's CDR3 is CSARDRIAGTRLEQFF. CDR3 nucleotides: TGCAGTGCTAGAGATCGGATAGCGGGGACCCGTTTGGAGCAGTTCTTC.

V usage is TRBV23-1 and J usage is TRBJ2-1, with 7 bases identical to TRBD2. TRBV23-1 falls under the ORF class, with uncertain function. The CDR3 covers 15 residues. Unmatched junction bases numbered 7, after V lost 0 bases and J lost 8 bases. The CDR3 region has the DNA TGCGCCAGCAGTCAATCGGCGGGGGTCCTACATGAGCAGTTCTTC. This codes for CASSQSAGVLHEQFF.

The chain joins TRBV28 to TRBJ2-7; D perhaps matches TRBD2 (6 bases). V was cut by 4 bases and J by 0 bases, with 10 bases left in between. The germline V gene encodes CDR1 MDHEN and CDR2 SYDVKM. The CDR3 is made up of 14 amino acids. The CDR3 DNA sequence: TGTGCCAGCAGTTGGGCCGGGAGCTCCTACGAGCAGTACTTC. Protein: CASSWAGSSYEQYF.

The chain has TRBV20-1 and TRBJ2-7, with no clear D. V lost 5 bases and J lost 2, with 28 bases in between. The CDR3 runs to 18 residues. The germline V gene encodes CDR1 DFQATT and CDR2 SNEGSKA (reference sequence). In DNA, the CDR3 is TGCAGTGCTGAACTGACGGACGGTGGTCCTAATGTTCCCTACGAGCAGTACTTC. Translating it yields CSAELTDGGPNVPYEQYF.

This clonotype has a handful of counts. The chain uses TRBV10-3 and TRBJ2-3; tentative D call: TRBD2 (5 bases). Trimming removed 6 bases from V and 6 bases from J, with 16 bases in between. The CDR3 sequence is 14 residues long. CDR1 ENHRY and CDR2 SYGVKD come from the germline V gene. This CDR3 reads CAISKDPGIDTQYF. The CDR3 DNA follows: TGTGCCATCAGCAAGGACCCGGGAATCGATACGCAGTATTTT.

This clonotype came up many times. The V and J genes are TRBV12-3 or TRBV12-4 and TRBJ2-7; weak D call: TRBD1 (6 bases). The CDR3 is 14 residues long. Deletions cut 7 bases from V and 4 bases from J, with 17 bases between. This chain's CDR3 is CASTLRGNKYEQYF. Here the CDR3 DNA reads TGTGCCAGCACCCTCAGGGGTAATAAGTACGAGCAGTACTTC.

This clonotype was detected a few times. The gene calls are TRBV3-1 and TRBJ1-5; 10 bases match TRBD1. Germline CDR1 and CDR2: LGHDT and YNNKEL (reference sequence). J gave up 0 bases and V 5 bases, and 10 bases lay outside the gene matches. The CDR3 runs to 18 residues. The CDR3 nucleotides are TGTGCCAGCAGCAGGGGACAGGGGAACTACAATAGCAATCAGCCCCAGCATTTT. Its protein is CASSRGQGNYNSNQPQHF.

The chain is built from TRBV5-1 and TRBJ2-6; D is uncertain. V dropped 5 bases and J dropped 4 bases, with 7 bases sitting between them. This CDR3 has 13 amino acids. Germline V gene data show CDR1 as SGHRS and CDR2 as YFSETQ. CDR3 region: CASRRWGANVLTF. Written as DNA, the CDR3 is TGCGCCAGCAGGCGGTGGGGGGCCAACGTCCTGACTTTC.

This clonotype was seen only a few times. The V and J genes are TRBV11-1 and TRBJ1-4; 7 nucleotides agree with TRBD1. The CDR3 extends over 14 amino acids. V shed 4 bases, J shed 6 bases, and the junction held 5 bases outside the gene matches. The V gene's germline CDR1 is SGHAT and CDR2 FQDESV (reference sequence). The chain's CDR3 is CASSSDRFYEKLFF. The DNA for the CDR3 is TGTGCCAGCAGCTCGGACAGGTTCTATGAAAAACTGTTTTTT.

The CDR3 nucleotides read TGTGCCAGCAGTTACGGGGCCGGGACTAGCGGCACAGATACGCAGTATTTT. It specifies CASSYGAGTSGTDTQYF. V gene TRBV6-5 combines with J gene TRBJ2-3, with 10 positions matching TRBD2. Germline values: CDR1 MNHEY, CDR2 SVGAGI. This CDR3 has 17 residues. J gave up 1 base and V 2 bases, and 6 bases lay outside the gene matches.

This clonotype was counted a few times. The chain has TRBV29-1 and TRBJ1-5; unclear D gene. There are 13 residues in the CDR3. V lost 6 bases, J lost 3 bases, and 12 bases lay in between. The germline CDR1 and CDR2 sequences are SQVTM and ANQGSEA. CDR3 bases: TGCAGCGTGGCAGCAGCCTTCAATCAGCCCCAGCATTTT. As protein: CSVAAAFNQPQHF. The whole variable domain, filled in from reference TRBV29-1 and TRBJ1-5, reads SAVISQKPSRDICQRGTSLTIQCQVDSQVTMMFWYRQQPGQSLTLIATANQGSEATYESGFVIDKFPISRPNLTFSTLTVSNMSPEDSSIYLCSVAAAFNQPQHFGDGTRLSIL.

The sample holds many counts of this clonotype. As DNA, the CDR3 is TGCAGCGTTGGAACGTCGGGCAGGGGGTTGAGCGGGGAGCTGTTTTTT. This translates into CSVGTSGRGLSGELFF. The chain employs TRBV29-1 and TRBJ2-2, with TRBD1 identical over 7 bases. Germline lookup yields CDR1 SQVTM and CDR2 ANQGSEA. The V segment lost 4 bases and the J segment 7 bases; nucleotides outside the gene matches: 15. CDR3 length: 16 residues.

This clonotype was detected only a few times. The chain joins TRBV2 to TRBJ1-5; weak D call: TRBD1 (5 bases). The germline V and J ends were trimmed by 4 bases and 3 bases, with 13 bases remaining between them. This CDR3 spans 15 amino acids. Germline loops: CDR1 SNHLY, CDR2 FYNNEI. The CDR3 nucleotides are TGTGCCAGCAGTGTACCGGGACTGCCCAATCAGCCCCAGCATTTT. Translation: CASSVPGLPNQPQHF.

This clonotype showed up just once. This chain links TRBV7-2 with TRBJ2-7, with D possibly matching TRBD2 (6 bases). Germline CDR1 SGHTA, CDR2 FQGNSA. The CDR3 is 15 residues long. V lost 1 base, J lost 0 bases, and 10 bases lay in between. CDR3: CASSLVVGSSYEQYF. The CDR3 DNA follows: TGTGCCAGCAGCTTAGTGGTCGGGAGCTCCTACGAGCAGTACTTC.

The sample holds many counts of this clonotype. This chain links TRBV5-1 with TRBJ2-3, with no clear D. Per the germline V gene, CDR1 is SGHRS and CDR2 is YFSETQ. Trimming stripped 0 bases from V and 2 bases from J, with 4 bases between. The CDR3 consists of 13 residues. CDR3 residues: CASSLDFTDTQYF. The CDR3, as DNA: TGCGCCAGCAGCTTGGACTTCACAGATACGCAGTATTTT.

Only a few counts were recorded for this clonotype. This chain links TRBV18 with TRBJ2-7, with D perhaps assigned TRBD1 or TRBD2 (5 bases each). The V gene's germline CDR1 is KGHSH and CDR2 LQKENI. The V and J ends lost 6 bases and 0 bases respectively, with 18 bases between them. The CDR3 loop spans 16 amino acids. CDR3: CASSLFTGTDSYEQYF. CDR3 nucleotide sequence: TGTGCCAGCTCCCTATTTACCGGGACCGACTCCTACGAGCAGTACTTC.

The chain combines TRBV28 with TRBJ1-2; 7 positions match TRBD1. V shed 5 bases and J 0 bases; nucleotides not matched to a gene: 9. There are 16 residues in the CDR3. Germline-derived CDR1 and CDR2 are MDHEN and SYDVKM. The CDR3: CASSPPGQIPNYGYTF. The CDR3, as DNA: TGTGCCAGCAGTCCCCCGGGACAGATCCCTAACTATGGCTACACCTTC.